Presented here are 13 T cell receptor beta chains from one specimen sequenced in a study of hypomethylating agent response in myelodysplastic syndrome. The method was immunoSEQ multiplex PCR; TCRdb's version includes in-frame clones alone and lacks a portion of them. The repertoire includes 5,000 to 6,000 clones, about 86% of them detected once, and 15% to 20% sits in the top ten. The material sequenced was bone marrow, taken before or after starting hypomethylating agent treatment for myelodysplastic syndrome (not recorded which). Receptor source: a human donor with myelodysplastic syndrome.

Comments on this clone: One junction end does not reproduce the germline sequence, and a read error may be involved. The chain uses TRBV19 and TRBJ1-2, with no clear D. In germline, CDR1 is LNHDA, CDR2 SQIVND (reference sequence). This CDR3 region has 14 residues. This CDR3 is CASSSQTPPYDYTF. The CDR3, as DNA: TGTGCCAGTAGTTCGCAGACACCACCTTATGACTACACCTTC.

CDR3 protein: CASSIMGGARSQPQHF. In nucleotides, the CDR3 is TGTGCCAGTAGTATAATGGGAGGGGCCCGCAGTCAGCCCCAGCATTTT. This chain joins TRBV19 and TRBJ1-5, with a weak D call TRBD1 (5 bases). The V end was cut by 2 bases, the J end by 6 bases, with 17 bases between. Germline loops: CDR1 LNHDA, CDR2 SQIVND (reference sequence). This CDR3 is built from 16 residues.

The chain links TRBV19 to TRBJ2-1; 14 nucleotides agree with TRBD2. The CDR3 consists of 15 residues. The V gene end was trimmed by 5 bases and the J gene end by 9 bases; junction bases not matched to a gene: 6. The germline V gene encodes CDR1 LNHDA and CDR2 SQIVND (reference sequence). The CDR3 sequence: CASSDGTSGGIEQFF. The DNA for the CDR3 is TGTGCCAGTAGTGACGGGACTAGCGGGGGTATTGAGCAGTTCTTC.

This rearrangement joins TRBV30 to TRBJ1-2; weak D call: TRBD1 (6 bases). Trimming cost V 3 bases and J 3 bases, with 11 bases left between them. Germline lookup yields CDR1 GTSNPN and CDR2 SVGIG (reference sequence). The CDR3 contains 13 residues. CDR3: CAWRQRGDYGYTF. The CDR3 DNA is TGTGCCTGGAGACAGAGGGGGGACTATGGCTACACCTTC.

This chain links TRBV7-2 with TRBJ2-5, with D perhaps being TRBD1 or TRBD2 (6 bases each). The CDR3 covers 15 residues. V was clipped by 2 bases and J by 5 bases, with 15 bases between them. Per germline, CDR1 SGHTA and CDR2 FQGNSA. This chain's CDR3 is CASSLFDGGRETQYF. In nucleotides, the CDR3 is TGTGCCAGCAGCTTATTCGACGGGGGCAGGGAGACCCAGTACTTC. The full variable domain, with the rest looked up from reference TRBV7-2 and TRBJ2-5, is GAGVSQSPSNKVTEKGKDVELRCDPISGHTALYWYRQSLGQGLEFLIYFQGNSAPDKSGLPSDRFSAERTGGSVSTLTIQRTQQEDSAVYLCASSLFDGGRETQYFGPGTRLLVL.

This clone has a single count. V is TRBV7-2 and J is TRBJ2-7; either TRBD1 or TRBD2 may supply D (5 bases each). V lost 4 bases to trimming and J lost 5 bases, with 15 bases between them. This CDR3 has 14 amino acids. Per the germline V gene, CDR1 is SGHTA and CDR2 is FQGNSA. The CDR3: CASSSDGTLDEQYF. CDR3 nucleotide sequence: TGTGCCAGCAGCTCCGACGGGACGTTGGACGAGCAGTACTTC.

Written as DNA, the CDR3 is TGTGCCAGCAGTTACTCCCCGGCTAGCCGGGGCGAGCAGTACTTC. This translates into CASSYSPASRGEQYF. This rearrangement joins TRBV6-5 to TRBJ2-7, with D possibly being TRBD2 (5 bases). V lost 0 bases and J 6 bases, leaving 15 bases between the germline ends. Germline V gives CDR1 MNHEY, CDR2 SVGAGI. This CDR3 spans 15 amino acids.

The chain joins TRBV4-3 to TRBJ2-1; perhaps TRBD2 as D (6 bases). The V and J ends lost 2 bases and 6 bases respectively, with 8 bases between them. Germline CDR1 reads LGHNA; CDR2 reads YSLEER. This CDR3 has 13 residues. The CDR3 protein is CASSQRGSNEQFF. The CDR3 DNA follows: TGCGCCAGCAGCCAACGGGGGTCCAATGAGCAGTTCTTC.

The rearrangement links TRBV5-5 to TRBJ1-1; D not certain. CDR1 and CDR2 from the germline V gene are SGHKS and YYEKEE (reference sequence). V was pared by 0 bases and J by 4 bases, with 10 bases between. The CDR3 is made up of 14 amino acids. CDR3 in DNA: TGTGCCAGCAGCTTGGGAGGGTTCGGCACTGAAGCTTTCTTT. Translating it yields CASSLGGFGTEAFF.

For the CDR3, the DNA is TGTGCCAGCAGCGCAGCAAGCACAGATACGCAGTATTTT. This translates into CASSAASTDTQYF. This chain uses TRBV9 with TRBJ2-3; no clear D. The CDR3 spans 13 residues. Germline CDR1 is SGDLS and CDR2 is YYNGEE. V gave up 3 bases and J gave up 0 bases, with 5 bases separating them. The full variable domain, with the rest looked up from reference TRBV9 and TRBJ2-3, is DSGVTQTPKHLITATGQRVTLRCSPRSGDLSVYWYQQSLDQGLQFLIQYYNGEERAKGNILERFSAQQFPDLHSELNLSSLELGDSALYFCASSAASTDTQYFGPGTRLTVL.

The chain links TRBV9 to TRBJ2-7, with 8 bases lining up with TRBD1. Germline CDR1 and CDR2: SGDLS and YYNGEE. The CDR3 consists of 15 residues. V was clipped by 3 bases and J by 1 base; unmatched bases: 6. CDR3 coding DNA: TGTGCCAGCAGCGCAACAGGGGGTCGGTCCTACGAGCAGTACTTC. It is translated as CASSATGGRSYEQYF.

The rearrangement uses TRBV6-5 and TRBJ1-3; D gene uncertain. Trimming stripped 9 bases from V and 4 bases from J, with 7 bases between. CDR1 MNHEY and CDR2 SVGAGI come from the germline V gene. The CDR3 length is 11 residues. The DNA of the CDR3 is TGTGCCAGTGTTGGGGGAAACACCATATATTTT. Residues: CASVGGNTIYF.

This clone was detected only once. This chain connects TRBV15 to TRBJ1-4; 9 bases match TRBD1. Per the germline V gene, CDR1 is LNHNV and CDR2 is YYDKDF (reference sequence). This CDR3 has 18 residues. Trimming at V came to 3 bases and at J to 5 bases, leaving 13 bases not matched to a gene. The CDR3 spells CATSSRDRVNRGNEKLFF. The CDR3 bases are TGTGCCACCAGCAGCCGGGACAGGGTGAATAGGGGGAATGAAAAACTGTTTTTT. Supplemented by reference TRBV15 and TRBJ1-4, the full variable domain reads DAMVIQNPRYQVTQFGKPVTLSCSQTLNHNVMYWYQQKSSQAPKLLFHYYDKDFNNEADTPDNFQSRRPNTSFCFLDIRSPGLGDTAMYLCATSSRDRVNRGNEKLFFGSGTQLSVL.